What follows are 29 T cell receptor beta chains derived from one specimen sequenced in a study of blood T cell repertoires in COVID-19 (dated by TCRdb to 2020 to 2021). The receptor library was made with the immunoSEQ multiplex PCR assay. TCRdb holds this immuneACCESS table with in-frame rearrangements only. Some clones are missing; in checked studies, unresolved V genes explain under half, and the rest has no known cause. The table for this sample lists some 270,000 clones; approximately 85% of them were counted only once. The ten biggest clones cover approximately 9.1% of the sample. Specimen: PBMCs or T cells enriched from blood (not recorded which). The receptors originated from a woman between 45 and 65 years old with acute COVID-19.

The chain has TRBV11-3 and TRBJ2-1; 7 bases agree with TRBD2. The CDR3 length is 13 residues. Looked up from germline, CDR1 is SGHNT and CDR2 is YENEEA. V trimming: 4 bases; J trimming: 6 bases; junction bases outside the gene matches: 3. The CDR3 DNA reads as TGTGCCAGCAGCTCCGGACTAGGCAATGAGCAGTTCTTC. Translated, it gives CASSSGLGNEQFF.

This rearrangement joins TRBV9 to TRBJ2-3, with 10 bases lining up with TRBD2. This CDR3 has 17 residues. With 0 bases clipped from V and 4 bases from J, the junction kept 8 bases outside the gene matches. Germline V CDR1 and CDR2: SGDLS, YYNGEE. The CDR3 bases are TGTGCCAGCAGCGTAGATCCTAGCGGGGGAACCGCAGATACGCAGTATTTT. It is translated as CASSVDPSGGTADTQYF. The variable domain in full, completed from reference TRBV9 and TRBJ2-3, reads DSGVTQTPKHLITATGQRVTLRCSPRSGDLSVYWYQQSLDQGLQFLIQYYNGEERAKGNILERFSAQQFPDLHSELNLSSLELGDSALYFCASSVDPSGGTADTQYFGPGTRLTVL.

The rearrangement links TRBV30 to TRBJ1-3; 10 bases fit TRBD1. The CDR3 spans 13 residues. The V and J ends lost 4 bases and 7 bases, in that order; junction bases with no gene match: 4. The germline gives CDR1 GTSNPN, CDR2 SVGIG (reference sequence). In DNA, the CDR3 is TGTGCCTGGAAGACAGGGGGCTTGAACACCATATATTTT. Its protein product is CAWKTGGLNTIYF.

This clone has just one count. The V gene is TRBV18, the J gene TRBJ1-2; no clear D gene. From germline, CDR1 is KGHSH and CDR2 LQKENI. This CDR3 has 13 amino acids. Between the trimmed V and J ends, which lost 2 bases and 3 bases, there was a span of 7 bases. The CDR3 DNA reads TGTGCCAGCTCACCAGGCCGGGACTATGGCTACACCTTC. This sequence encodes CASSPGRDYGYTF.

The chain couples TRBV7-2 to TRBJ1-4; D is undetermined. Trimming stripped 3 bases from V and 11 bases from J, with 13 bases between. CDR3 length: 13 residues. The germline CDR1 and CDR2 sequences are SGHTA and FQGNSA. CDR3 loop: CASSLAGPGKLFF. For the CDR3, the DNA is TGTGCCAGCAGCTTGGCCGGGCCGGGGAAACTGTTTTTT.

CDR3 sequence: CASSFSVGGSNTEAFF. In nucleotides, the CDR3 is TGTGCCAGCAGCTTCTCCGTTGGGGGGTCTAACACTGAAGCTTTCTTT. The chain links TRBV11-2 to TRBJ1-1; D possibly corresponds to TRBD1 (5 bases). The ends were cut back, 3 bases at V and 2 bases at J, with 16 bases in the middle. Germline lookup yields CDR1 SGHAT and CDR2 FQNNGV. The CDR3 sequence is 16 residues long.

This chain uses TRBV11-2 with TRBJ1-1; D may be TRBD1 (6 bases). The CDR3 covers 13 residues. Germline CDR1 SGHAT, CDR2 FQNNGV. V shed 5 bases and J shed 7 bases, with 14 bases lying between them. CDR3 nucleotide sequence: TGTGCCAGCAGCATTGGACAGACTAATGAAGCTTTCTTT. This gives the protein CASSIGQTNEAFF.

This sequence joins TRBV7-9 and TRBJ2-2, with D tentatively TRBD1 (5 bases). The CDR3 runs to 15 residues. Trimming stripped 1 base from V and 5 bases from J, with 11 bases between. Germline values: CDR1 SEHNR, CDR2 FQNEAQ (reference sequence). CDR3 protein: CASSLGVQGTGELFF. CDR3 DNA: TGTGCCAGCAGCTTAGGCGTGCAGGGTACCGGGGAGCTGTTTTTT. Filled out from reference TRBV7-9 and TRBJ2-2, the complete variable domain reads DTGVSQNPRHKITKRGQNVTFRCDPISEHNRLYWYRQTLGQGPEFLTYFQNEAQLEKSRLLSDRFSAERPKGSFSTLEIQRTEQGDSAMYLCASSLGVQGTGELFFGEGSRLTVL.

The V call is TRBV21-1, the J call TRBJ2-7; the DNA was not compared with TRBD1, the D call given in the table. TRBV21-1 counts as a pseudogene. This CDR3 has 17 residues. CDR3 residues: CASSKERRDRVFDEQYF. The DNA for the CDR3 is TGTGCCAGCAGCAAAGAGAGGCGGGACAGGGTATTCGACGAGCAGTACTTC.

The genes are TRBV5-1 and TRBJ2-7; the D gene is possibly TRBD1 (6 bases). The V gene's germline CDR1 is SGHRS and CDR2 YFSETQ. This CDR3 spans 13 amino acids. The ends were cut back, 6 bases at V and 4 bases at J, with 14 bases in the middle. Here the CDR3 reads CASKNGQSYEQYF. The CDR3 nucleotides read TGCGCCAGCAAAAACGGACAGTCGTACGAGCAGTACTTC.

The chain is built from TRBV7-2 and TRBJ2-1; D is ambiguous. This CDR3 has 12 residues. CDR1 is SGHTA and CDR2 is FQGNSA in the germline V gene. Trimming left V 6 bases short and J 3 bases short, with 6 bases between. Here the CDR3 reads CASSNYYNEQFF. The CDR3 nucleotides read TGTGCCAGCAGTAACTACTACAATGAGCAGTTCTTC.

The chain combines TRBV6-1 with TRBJ2-1; 10 nucleotides agree with TRBD2. The CDR3 is 16 amino acids. J gave up 3 bases and V 0 bases, and 2 bases lay outside the gene matches. From germline, CDR1 is MNHNS and CDR2 SASEGT. CDR3 loop: CASSEATSGFYNEQFF. CDR3 DNA sequence: TGTGCCAGCAGTGAAGCGACTAGCGGGTTCTACAATGAGCAGTTCTTC.

A note on this clone: An end of the junction differs from the germline gene, which may be a read error. V is TRBV15 and J is TRBJ2-2; TRBD2 might be the D (6 bases). The CDR3 contains 13 residues. The germline V gene encodes CDR1 LNHNV and CDR2 YYDKDF (reference sequence). The CDR3 spells CTTPGTQTGELFF. In DNA form, the CDR3 reads TGTACCACTCCCGGGACTCAGACCGGGGAGCTGTTTTTT.

This sequence joins TRBV5-6 and TRBJ1-1; possibly TRBD1 for D (6 bases). Germline-derived CDR1 and CDR2 are SGHDT and YYEEEE. Trimming stripped 4 bases from V and 0 bases from J, with 19 bases between. The CDR3 is 17 amino acids. The DNA of the CDR3 is TGTGCCAGCAGCCGAACCCCCGGGACAAGCATGAACACTGAAGCTTTCTTT. Amino acid sequence: CASSRTPGTSMNTEAFF.

The chain employs TRBV5-1 and TRBJ2-3; the match to TRBD2 covers 10 bases. V shed 7 bases, J shed 0 bases, and the junction held 2 bases outside the gene matches. The germline CDR1 and CDR2 sequences are SGHRS and YFSETQ. CDR3 size: 14 residues. In DNA, the CDR3 is TGCGCCAGCGGAGCGGGGGGGAGCACAGATACGCAGTATTTT. Translation: CASGAGGSTDTQYF.

The chain carries TRBV3-1 (or the pseudogene TRBV3-2) and TRBJ1-2, with D maybe TRBD1 (6 bases). Germline-derived CDR1 and CDR2 are LGHDT and YNNKEL (reference sequence). V shed 5 bases and J shed 14 bases, with 15 bases lying between them. There are 11 residues in the CDR3. CDR3 nucleotide sequence: TGTGCCAGCAGCTCCCCCCGTGGACAGACCTTC. Amino acids: CASSSPRGQTF.

The chain links TRBV3-1 (or the pseudogene TRBV3-2) to TRBJ2-1; D remains ambiguous. V dropped 0 bases and J dropped 8 bases, with 11 bases sitting between them. CDR3 size: 14 residues. From germline, CDR1 is LGHDT and CDR2 YNNKEL (reference sequence). CDR3 in amino acids: CASSQDISVDEQFF. The DNA of the CDR3 is TGTGCCAGCAGCCAAGATATTTCCGTTGATGAGCAGTTCTTC.

This chain uses TRBV30 with TRBJ1-6; unclear D gene. Trimming stripped 4 bases from V and 9 bases from J, with 10 bases between. CDR1 and CDR2 (germline): GTSNPN, SVGIG (reference sequence). The CDR3 covers 12 residues. The CDR3 DNA sequence: TGTGCCTGGAACCCCCCCGGTTCACCCCTCCACTTT. Encoded protein: CAWNPPGSPLHF.

This clone was seen a handful of times. The chain has TRBV5-8 and TRBJ1-4; D is possibly TRBD1 (6 bases). V gave up 1 base and J gave up 8 bases, with 15 bases separating them. This CDR3 has 15 residues. CDR1 is SGHTS and CDR2 is YDEGEE in the germline V gene. In nucleotides, the CDR3 is TGTGCCAGCAGCTTGACAGGGAGGGAAAACGAAAAACTGTTTTTT. The encoded protein is CASSLTGRENEKLFF.

This clone was detected once. The genes are TRBV4-2 and TRBJ1-3, with 7 bases fitting TRBD1. The CDR3 has 18 amino acids. CDR1 LGHNA and CDR2 YNFKEQ come from the germline V gene. J gave up 4 bases and V 0 bases, and 12 bases lay outside the gene matches. As DNA, the CDR3 is TGTGCCAGCAGCCAAGATGACCATCTTACAGGGGAGGGAAACACCATATATTTT. Amino acid sequence: CASSQDDHLTGEGNTIYF.

This clone has just one count. The gene calls are TRBV3-1 (or the pseudogene TRBV3-2) and TRBJ1-6; the D is unclear. The CDR3 runs to 13 residues. With 4 bases removed from V and 7 bases from J, the gap between germline ends came to 8 bases. The germline V gene encodes CDR1 LGHDT and CDR2 YNNKEL (reference sequence). The CDR3 bases are TGTGCCAGCAGCCCGTCGGAGAATTCACCCCTCCACTTT. This encodes CASSPSENSPLHF.

The rearrangement uses TRBV5-1 and TRBJ2-7; 7 bases align to TRBD1. The germline V gene has CDR1 SGHRS and CDR2 YFSETQ. The CDR3 has 16 amino acids. Trimming took 0 bases from V and 6 from J; bases not matched to a gene: 12. The DNA for the CDR3 is TGCGCCAGCAGCTTGGGCCCGGCGACAGGGACACGCGAGCAGTACTTC. It codes for CASSLGPATGTREQYF.

The chain has TRBV10-3 and TRBJ2-3; D is possibly TRBD1 (5 bases). Germline CDR1 and CDR2: ENHRY and SYGVKD. Trimming shortened V by 8 bases and J by 5 bases, and 11 bases separated the two germline ends. This CDR3 spans 12 amino acids. The CDR3 loop reads CAIGASVDTQYF. The CDR3 DNA is TGTGCCATCGGGGCCTCAGTAGATACGCAGTATTTT.

V is TRBV5-4 and J is TRBJ1-2, with 10 bases fitting TRBD1. Germline V gives CDR1 SGHNT, CDR2 YYREEE (reference sequence). V lost 0 bases, J lost 7 bases, and 12 bases stayed unmatched. The CDR3 is made up of 17 amino acids. CDR3 DNA: TGTGCCAGCAGCTTGGCGACAGGGGGCGCGAGATCTGGTGGCTACACCTTC. This sequence encodes CASSLATGGARSGGYTF.

The chain combines TRBV7-9 with TRBJ2-4; 8 bases fit TRBD2. Looked up from germline, CDR1 is SEHNR and CDR2 is FQNEAQ (reference sequence). This CDR3 has 16 amino acids. V shed 11 bases and J 0 bases; nucleotides not matched to a gene: 12. DNA for the CDR3: TGTGCCTGCTCCGAAGCGGGAGAATTAGCCAAAAACATTCAGTACTTC. This translates into CACSEAGELAKNIQYF.

The chain is built from TRBV9 and TRBJ1-1; D is perhaps TRBD1 (5 bases). Germline V gene data show CDR1 as SGDLS and CDR2 as YYNGEE. The CDR3 extends over 15 amino acids. V lost 2 bases to trimming and J lost 2 bases, with 13 bases between them. The CDR3 protein is CASSVGGTVNTEAFF. As DNA, the CDR3 is TGTGCCAGCAGCGTTGGAGGGACGGTCAACACTGAAGCTTTCTTT.

The DNA of the CDR3 is TGTGCCAGCAGCTTAGTAACAGCCCTGGGCACTGAAGCTTTCTTT. It yields the protein CASSLVTALGTEAFF. This sequence joins TRBV11-2 and TRBJ1-1; D not certain. Germline V gives CDR1 SGHAT, CDR2 FQNNGV. V lost 1 base and J 4 bases, leaving 13 bases between the germline ends. This CDR3 contains 15 residues.

The chain carries TRBV19 and TRBJ2-2; tentatively, D is TRBD2 (5 bases). The germline gives CDR1 LNHDA, CDR2 SQIVND (reference sequence). This CDR3 has 14 amino acids. Trimming took 7 bases from V and 4 from J, leaving 13 bases between them. The CDR3 sequence: CASTLGVRTGELFF. CDR3 bases: TGTGCCAGTACCCTGGGAGTGCGCACCGGGGAGCTGTTTTTT.

The chain links TRBV7-2 to TRBJ1-5; a possible D gene is TRBD1 (6 bases). With 5 bases removed from V and 4 bases from J, the gap between germline ends came to 18 bases. This CDR3 comprises 16 residues. Germline CDR1 reads SGHTA; CDR2 reads FQGNSA. The CDR3 reads CASSRDQGNGNQPQHF. For the CDR3, the DNA is TGTGCCAGCAGCCGGGACCAGGGGAACGGAAATCAGCCCCAGCATTTT.